What follows are 19 T cell receptor beta chains derived from one specimen sequenced in a study of blood T cells in healthy people across ages. Combining a sample-barcoded 5' primer with a J-beta primer mix, a second PCR ran for roughly 7 to 12 cycles. TCRdb passed the 5' RACE reads through MiXCR, listing each CDR3 protein once. Among about 930,000 distinct CDR3 sequences, roughly 28% were seen once, and the ten largest hold roughly 10%. Another study also made use of these data, one on T cells of mothers and their children.

Sequenced sample: blood. The receptors come from a woman between 40 and 55 years old in good health.

This chain uses TRBV7-2 with TRBJ2-1; 9 bases map to TRBD2. Looked up from germline, CDR1 is SGHTA and CDR2 is FQGNSA. The V segment lost 5 bases and the J segment 1 base; nucleotides outside the gene matches: 9. This CDR3 contains 17 residues. The CDR3 spells CASSLGGRGGSYNEQFF. For the CDR3, the DNA is TGTGCCAGCAGCCTCGGCGGGCGGGGGGGGTCCTACAATGAGCAGTTCTTC.

The rearrangement uses TRBV7-2 and TRBJ1-2; weak D call: TRBD1 (5 bases). V lost 1 base and J 7 bases, leaving 10 bases between the germline ends. Per the germline V gene, CDR1 is SGHTA and CDR2 is FQGNSA. This CDR3 has 13 residues. The CDR3 DNA sequence: TGTGCCAGCAGCTTAGGGGGACCGTTTGGCTACACCTTC. It encodes CASSLGGPFGYTF.

This chain links TRBV28 with TRBJ1-1; 7 positions match TRBD1. The V gene end was trimmed by 9 bases and the J gene end by 6 bases; junction bases not matched to a gene: 4. Germline loops: CDR1 MDHEN, CDR2 SYDVKM. The CDR3 totals 11 residues. The CDR3 reads CASRQGPEAFF. The CDR3 DNA reads as TGTGCCAGTAGACAGGGCCCTGAAGCTTTCTTT.

On this clonotype itself: This may arise from a read error, as a much more abundant clone is one base away. The V call is TRBV29-1, the J call TRBJ2-4; possible D gene TRBD2, 5 bases. This CDR3 has 13 amino acids. Germline values: CDR1 SQVTM, CDR2 ANQGSEA. The CDR3 DNA is TGCAACGTTGAAAGGACGGGGTTTGGTGAGCAGTACTTC. It codes for CNVERTGFGEQYF.

This clonotype came up a few times. This chain uses TRBV29-1 with TRBJ2-7; the match to TRBD1 covers 9 bases. The germline V gene has CDR1 SQVTM and CDR2 ANQGSEA. The CDR3 contains 13 residues. V lost 1 base and J lost 13; bases outside the gene matches: 11. This CDR3 is CSVEGTGVPTVYF. CDR3 in DNA: TGCAGCGTTGAAGGGACAGGGGTCCCCACTGTCTACTTC.

The chain recombines TRBV12-3 or TRBV12-4 with TRBJ1-1; TRBD1 agrees at 9 bases. The CDR3 spans 15 residues. With 9 bases clipped from V and 7 bases from J, the junction kept 15 bases outside the gene matches. In DNA form, the CDR3 reads TGTGCCAGTAAATATTTAAGGACAGGGGAGAATGAAGCTTTCTTT. It translates to CASKYLRTGENEAFF.

The chain recombines TRBV28 with TRBJ2-3; 10 bases agree with TRBD1. Germline V gives CDR1 MDHEN, CDR2 SYDVKM. This CDR3 comprises 16 residues. The ends lost 5 bases at V and 2 bases at J; junction bases unmatched: 7. The CDR3 DNA reads TGTGCCAGCAGTACCCGGACAGGGGGAACCACAGATACGCAGTATTTT. Encoded protein: CASSTRTGGTTDTQYF. Complete variable domain (other parts from reference TRBV28 and TRBJ2-3): DVKVTQSSRYLVKRTGEKVFLECVQDMDHENMFWYRQDPGLGLRLIYFSYDVKMKEKGDIPEGYSVSREKKERFSLILESASTNQTSMYLCASSTRTGGTTDTQYFGPGTRLTVL.

This clonotype was observed at least ten times. The J gene is TRBJ2-3, the V gene TRBV20-1, with 8 bases identical to TRBD2. The trim removed 0 bases at V and 2 bases at J, leaving 4 bases unmatched. The CDR3 has 15 residues. CDR1 DFQATT and CDR2 SNEGSKA come from the germline V gene (reference sequence). Written as DNA, the CDR3 is TGCAGTGCTAGAGACATAGCGGGGTACACAGATACGCAGTATTTT. Encoded protein: CSARDIAGYTDTQYF.

This clonotype was seen a few times. A clone one base away is much larger, so this may be a read error. The V call is TRBV15, the J call TRBJ2-6; weak D call: TRBD2 (5 bases). The CDR3 covers 18 residues. Germline values: CDR1 LNHNV, CDR2 YYDKDF (reference sequence). V lost 1 base and J 0 bases, leaving 13 bases between the germline ends. CDR3 residues: CATSRVRAARSGANVLTF. CDR3 in DNA: TGTGCCACCAGCAGAGTGAGGGCAGCACGCTCTGGGGCCAACGTCCTGACTTTC.

This clonotype turned up a few times. V is TRBV29-1 and J is TRBJ2-7; the D gene could be TRBD1 or TRBD2 (5 bases each). The germline CDR1 and CDR2 sequences are SQVTM and ANQGSEA. The V end lost 3 bases, the J end lost 2 bases, and 14 bases lay between the germline ends. The CDR3 loop spans 14 amino acids. CDR3 nucleotides: TGCAGCGTTGATCGTCGGGGCAACGCCTACGAGCAGTACTTC. Amino acids: CSVDRRGNAYEQYF.

This clonotype was seen only a few times. V usage is TRBV20-1 and J usage is TRBJ2-7; TRBD1 aligns across 9 bases. The V gene's germline CDR1 is DFQATT and CDR2 SNEGSKA (reference sequence). This CDR3 is 14 amino acids long. Trimming at V came to 4 bases and at J to 2 bases, leaving 6 bases not matched to a gene. The CDR3 spells CSATRTGDTYEQYF. In DNA, the CDR3 is TGCAGTGCTACTCGGACAGGGGATACCTACGAGCAGTACTTC.

This clonotype was seen a few times. The chain has TRBV29-1 and TRBJ1-2; 8 nucleotides match TRBD1. The CDR3 has 16 amino acids. V shed 4 bases and J 3 bases; nucleotides not matched to a gene: 13. Germline CDR1 reads SQVTM; CDR2 reads ANQGSEA. CDR3 sequence reads: CSVGSMQGARDYGYTF. CDR3 DNA sequence: TGCAGCGTTGGAAGTATGCAGGGGGCGCGGGACTATGGCTACACCTTC. Looking up the rest from reference TRBV29-1 and TRBJ1-2 gives the full variable domain: SAVISQKPSRDICQRGTSLTIQCQVDSQVTMMFWYRQQPGQSLTLIATANQGSEATYESGFVIDKFPISRPNLTFSTLTVSNMSPEDSSIYLCSVGSMQGARDYGYTFGSGTRLTVV.

The table lists this clonotype with many counts. V usage is TRBV6-5 and J usage is TRBJ2-3; D gene ambiguous. With 5 bases removed from V and 2 bases from J, the gap between germline ends came to 11 bases. CDR1 is MNHEY, CDR2 SVGAGI, per germline. This CDR3 contains 14 residues. Written as DNA, the CDR3 is TGTGCCAGCAGTAAGACGGCTTTCACAGATACGCAGTATTTT. Amino acids: CASSKTAFTDTQYF.

The rearrangement uses TRBV2 and TRBJ2-7, with TRBD1 matching 10 bases. The DNA end is a closer match to TRBJ2-5, so the J assignment may be wrong. Germline loops: CDR1 SNHLY, CDR2 FYNNEI. The CDR3 length is 14 residues. Here the CDR3 DNA reads TGTGCCAGCAGTGACGCCCGGGACAGGGGGACCCAGTACTTC. This gives the protein CASSDARDRGTQYF.

The genes are TRBV28 and TRBJ2-1; no firm D call. V was clipped by 3 bases and J by 0 bases, with 24 bases between them. CDR3 length: 20 amino acids. Per the germline V gene, CDR1 is MDHEN and CDR2 is SYDVKM. CDR3 nucleotide sequence: TGTGCCAGCAGTTTCCCCTTTCTGGCCCGGACGGCAAGCTCCTACAATGAGCAGTTCTTC. Translating it yields CASSFPFLARTASSYNEQFF.

The genes are TRBV27 and TRBJ2-5, with D maybe TRBD1 (5 bases). Germline lookup yields CDR1 MNHEY and CDR2 SMNVEV (reference sequence). CDR3 length equals 12 residues. With 7 bases removed from V and 2 bases from J, the gap between germline ends came to 8 bases. DNA for the CDR3: TGTGCCAGCAAGACAGAACAAGAGACCCAGTACTTC. Its translation: CASKTEQETQYF.

For this clonotype: The junction departs from germline at one end; a sequencing error may be responsible. The rearrangement links TRBV20-1 to TRBJ2-6, with D perhaps assigned TRBD1 or TRBD2 (5 bases each). CDR1 and CDR2 (germline): DFQATT, SNEGSKA (reference sequence). CDR3 length: 15 amino acids. Written as DNA, the CDR3 is TGCAGTGCTAGTTCGGGATTAACTGGGGCCTACGTCCTGACTTTC. The encoded protein is CSASSGLTGAYVLTF.

The sample holds many counts of this clonotype. The chain employs TRBV9 and TRBJ2-4; D ambiguous. Germline CDR1 reads SGDLS; CDR2 reads YYNGEE. The CDR3 has 16 residues. Trimming removed 0 bases from V and 0 bases from J, with 10 bases in between. In nucleotides, the CDR3 is TGTGCCAGCAGCGTAGAGGGAACATTAGCCAAAAACATTCAGTACTTC. This sequence encodes CASSVEGTLAKNIQYF.

The genes are TRBV13 and TRBJ2-1, with D perhaps TRBD2 (5 bases). The ends were cut back, 5 bases at V and 6 bases at J, with 14 bases in the middle. The V gene's germline CDR1 is PRHDT and CDR2 FYEKMQ (reference sequence). This CDR3 spans 14 amino acids. For the CDR3, the DNA is TGTGCCAGCAGCCCTGGGCTAGAGGGCAATGAGCAGTTCTTC. Its translation is CASSPGLEGNEQFF.